The T cell receptor beta chain described here comes from a study of T and B cells in COVID-19 patients (dated by TCRdb to the early 2020s). For the study in its entirety: Using TRB and IGH repertoire sequencing of peripheral blood, the study characterized adaptive immunity in COVID-19 patients who had active infection or had recovered. The recovered cohort included roughly 19 patients who contributed 20 samples, and most of those patients had mild to moderate COVID-19 that was managed on an outpatient basis. The recovered cohort had a median age of roughly 30 years, compared with approximately 63 years in the active-infection cohort. Critical illness requiring mechanical ventilation or ECMO was present in about 65% of the 20 patients in the active-infection cohort. In the active-infection cohort, about 90% of the 20 patients had comorbidities linked to unfavorable COVID-19 outcome. The TCR and BCR sequence repository comprised fewer than 40 patients and under 75 time points, with over 7 million TCR sequences analysed. A couple of patients were included in both the recovered and active cohorts because samples were available from active disease and after recovery. Repertoire analyses used an age-matched reference group of 30 to 40 healthy donors who were negative for COVID-19 antibodies as the comparison. Up to roughly 10 follow-up blood samples were collected per patient, with some samples spanning different disease stages in the same individual. Study-wide findings and limitations: Few blood samples were available from mildly ill patients while symptoms were present, and early samples from severe cases were likewise scarce. Specific T cell subsets (CD4+/Treg/CD8+) and sorted SARS-CoV-2-responsive or tetramer+ T cells had not yet been sequenced, and these experiments were ongoing. In active COVID-19, TRB repertoires were highly clonal, while at recovery, diversity and richness increased above the levels seen in healthy donors. A total of 2,331 exclusive TCR clusters, including 31 low-pGen clusters, were found in the recovered cohort. It was stated that prospective validation of the reported TCR clusters was required before the clusters could be put to clinical use. The cohort was considered too small for HLA contributions to COVID-19 susceptibility or severity to be assessed. TRBV/TRBJ gene usage was reported as strongly skewed in patients with COVID-19.

Sequenced on an Illumina MiSeq. TRB rearrangements were amplified by multiplex PCR with BIOMED2 TRB-A/B primer pools. Illumina-compatible adapters and 7-nucleotide sample barcodes were attached to the amplicons through two consecutive PCRs. Phusion HS II polymerase was used for all library PCRs. Amplicons were gel-purified with the NucleoSpin Gel and PCR Clean-up kit, quantified on Qubit, and pooled at approximately 3.7 nM. Before Illumina next-generation sequencing, the quality of the amplicon pool was assessed on an Agilent 2100 Bioanalyzer. On the study's bioinformatics: Annotation of TRB rearrangements was done in MiXCR 3.0.8 with the default MiXCR reference library. Non-productive reads and sequences with fewer than 2 reads were removed, and each unique CDR3 nucleotide sequence was counted as one clone. Clonality, diversity, richness and V-J gene usage were calculated in R 3.5.1. TCR clustering by CDR3 similarity used GLIPH2, with generation probabilities calculated by OLGA. Only GLIPH2 clusters containing at least four unique TCR clonotypes present in at least three individuals were kept. Using fastp trimming at Q25 and MiXCR clonotype assembly, TCRdb reanalyzed the public sequencing data and kept in-frame beta chains. All rows with the same CDR3 protein become a single entry with the most common DNA and genes. TCRdb's processing, not the authors', yielded these V and J calls. The sample records around 5,000 distinct CDR3 sequences, around 29% of which are singletons. The ten largest clones take up under 45% of the sample.

TRB repertoires were amplified from about 260-540 ng of genomic DNA extracted from blood. Points on this clonotype: The specificity of this receptor is unknown. There are no base qualities to consult, and no much larger clone falls within one base.

Spanning cysteine to phenylalanine, the CDR3 consists of 15 amino acids. The entry retains the CDR3 DNA only, 45 bases that are in frame from base 1. V has 2 bases trimmed and J has 7 bases trimmed; junction bases matching no gene number 5. The germline V gene supplies CDR1 SNHLY and CDR2 FYNNEI. The source material was blood. The receptor was isolated from a human donor with active COVID-19. The chain is encoded by TRBV2 joined to TRBJ2-5; the junction holds 12 bases that match TRBD2. The DNA reads as follows: TGTGCCAGCAGTGAACTAGCGGGGGGGCCAGGGACCCAGTACTTC. It specifies CASSELAGGPGTQYF. Reference TRBV2 and TRBJ2-5 proteins supply the regions before and after the CDR3; the full variable domain is: EPEVTQTPSHQVTQMGQEVILRCVPISNHLYFYWYRQILGQKVEFLVSFYNNEISEKSEIFDDQFSVERPDGSNFTLKIRSTKLEDSAMYFCASSELAGGPGTQYFGPGTRLLVL.